The 16 T cell receptor beta chains reported below all come from one sample, sequenced in a study of blood T cell repertoires in COVID-19. TCRdb keeps only in-frame clones here, not all; method: immunoSEQ multiplex PCR. The table has some 7,700 clones, approximately 88% seen once; the top ten hold around 10%. Sequenced material: peripheral blood. The receptors shown here come from a human donor in a cohort sampled during active COVID-19.

This clone was seen a few times. The chain recombines TRBV18 with TRBJ2-3; D gene ambiguous. With 0 bases removed from V and 4 bases from J, the gap between germline ends came to 11 bases. The germline V gene encodes CDR1 KGHSH and CDR2 LQKENI. The CDR3 contains 15 residues. The CDR3 nucleotides are TGTGCCAGCTCACCACCCCCCAGAGGCGCAGATACGCAGTATTTT. Its translation is CASSPPPRGADTQYF.

Of note for this clone: A read error may account for a junction end that differs from germline. This rearrangement joins TRBV4-2 to TRBJ2-7; 10 bases are a match to TRBD2. The germline V gene encodes CDR1 LGHNA and CDR2 YNFKEQ. The CDR3 totals 17 residues. The CDR3 is CASNQDPSLAGAYEQYF. The CDR3 DNA follows: TGTGCCAGCAACCAAGATCCAAGCCTAGCGGGAGCCTACGAGCAGTACTTC.

This chain connects TRBV7-9 to TRBJ2-5; D gene ambiguous. From germline, CDR1 is SEHNR and CDR2 FQNEAQ (reference sequence). The length of the CDR3 is 15 residues. Trimming left V 5 bases short and J 5 bases short, with 18 bases between. DNA for the CDR3: TGTGCCAGCAGCCCCCATCGCCTCCAGCGCGAGACCCAGTACTTC. It codes for CASSPHRLQRETQYF.

The V and J genes are TRBV29-1 and TRBJ1-2, with 7 bases fitting TRBD1. Germline CDR1 and CDR2: SQVTM and ANQGSEA. V lost 6 bases to trimming and J lost 6 bases; unmatched junction nucleotides: 4. CDR3 length equals 11 residues. CDR3 DNA sequence: TGCAGCGTCGACAGGGTGGATGGCTACACCTTC. Its protein product is CSVDRVDGYTF.

This clone was detected only once. This rearrangement joins TRBV3-1 (or the pseudogene TRBV3-2) to TRBJ2-2, with D possibly TRBD1 on 6 matching bases. This CDR3 has 15 residues. V was cut by 4 bases and J by 8 bases, with 17 bases left in between. The germline CDR1 and CDR2 sequences are LGHDT and YNNKEL (reference sequence). The CDR3 sequence: CASSRTRDIRGELFF. DNA for the CDR3: TGTGCCAGCAGCCGGACCCGGGACATAAGGGGGGAGCTGTTTTTT.

The chain employs TRBV29-1 and TRBJ2-1; D possibly corresponds to TRBD1 (8 bases). The V gene lost 2 bases and the J gene lost 3 bases, with 14 bases spanning the gap. CDR1 SQVTM and CDR2 ANQGSEA come from the germline V gene. The CDR3 runs 15 residues. The chain's CDR3 is CSVESDREGYNEQFF. CDR3 in DNA: TGCAGCGTTGAATCGGACAGGGAGGGCTACAATGAGCAGTTCTTC.

The CDR3 DNA follows: TGTGCCAGAAGCTTTGACAGGGGACCCTACGAGCAGTACTTC. It translates to CARSFDRGPYEQYF. The rearrangement joins TRBV5-3 to TRBJ2-7; 8 bases are a match to TRBD1. TRBV5-3 is noted as an ORF with a role that remains uncertain. The CDR3 contains 14 residues. Trimming cost V 2 bases and J 2 bases; bases outside gene matches: 3.

The rearrangement uses TRBV28 and TRBJ1-5, with TRBD1 matching 10 bases. This CDR3 contains 17 residues. The V segment lost 3 bases and the J segment 1 base; nucleotides outside the gene matches: 6. Germline values: CDR1 MDHEN, CDR2 SYDVKM. In DNA, the CDR3 is TGTGCCAGCAGTTTCCCGACAGGGGGCGGCAGCAATCAGCCCCAGCATTTT. Its translation is CASSFPTGGGSNQPQHF.

V is TRBV4-2 and J is TRBJ2-1; 7 bases line up with TRBD2. V gave up 0 bases and J gave up 0 bases; unmatched junction bases: 5. Germline V gives CDR1 LGHNA, CDR2 YNFKEQ. The CDR3 is 17 residues long. The CDR3 DNA sequence: TGTGCCAGCAGCCAAGATAGAGGCGGGAGCTCCTACAATGAGCAGTTCTTC. Encoded protein: CASSQDRGGSSYNEQFF.

The J gene is TRBJ2-2, the V gene TRBV29-1; 7 bases line up with TRBD1. V was clipped by 2 bases and J by 3 bases; unmatched bases: 3. Germline CDR1 and CDR2: SQVTM and ANQGSEA. The CDR3 covers 14 residues. The CDR3 here is CSVEQQGYTGELFF. Written as DNA, the CDR3 is TGCAGCGTTGAACAACAGGGGTACACCGGGGAGCTGTTTTTT.

The chain recombines TRBV25-1 with TRBJ1-4; D perhaps matches TRBD1 (6 bases). Germline-derived CDR1 and CDR2 are MGHDK and SYGVNS. V was pared by 2 bases and J by 10 bases, with 11 bases between. The CDR3 has 13 amino acids. The CDR3 sequence is CASSEGGAGKLFF. In DNA, the CDR3 is TGTGCCAGCAGTGAAGGGGGCGCCGGAAAACTGTTTTTT.

This clone was recorded once. The genes are TRBV21-1 and TRBJ2-1; the table gives TRBD2 as D, unverified against the DNA. TRBV21-1 is flagged as a pseudogene. The CDR3 consists of 18 residues. CDR3 residues: CASSKEEAAERTWNEQFF. In DNA, the CDR3 is TGTGCCAGCAGCAAAGAGGAGGCCGCGGAGAGAACGTGGAATGAGCAGTTCTTC.

In this sample, this clone turned up once. This chain uses TRBV29-1 with TRBJ2-3; 10 bases match TRBD2. Germline V gene lookup returns CDR1 SQVTM and CDR2 ANQGSEA. V lost 4 bases, J lost 3 bases, and 16 bases stayed unmatched. The CDR3 is 18 residues long. This CDR3 is CSVVFLPSLAGRTDTQYF. The CDR3 coding sequence is TGCAGCGTTGTCTTCCTTCCCTCACTAGCGGGAAGGACAGATACGCAGTATTTT.

The chain carries TRBV14 and TRBJ1-2, with unresolved D. Trimming cost V 0 bases and J 4 bases, with 6 bases left between them. Looked up from germline, CDR1 is SGHDN and CDR2 is FVKESK. The CDR3 runs to 13 residues. The DNA for the CDR3 is TGTGCCAGCAGCCAAGATCGAGGCTATGGCTACACCTTC. This translates into CASSQDRGYGYTF. Filled out from reference TRBV14 and TRBJ1-2, the complete variable domain reads EAGVTQFPSHSVIEKGQTVTLRCDPISGHDNLYWYRRVMGKEIKFLLHFVKESKQDESGMPNNRFLAERTGGTYSTLKVQPAELEDSGVYFCASSQDRGYGYTFGSGTRLTVV.

The V gene is TRBV27, the J gene TRBJ2-1; D gene unclear. This CDR3 comprises 16 residues. V lost 0 bases and J lost 2, with 11 bases in between. CDR1 is MNHEY and CDR2 is SMNVEV in the germline V gene (reference sequence). The CDR3 DNA is TGTGCCAGCAGTTTATCGATATATACAGCCTACAATGAGCAGTTCTTC. Encoded protein: CASSLSIYTAYNEQFF.

The rearrangement uses TRBV15 and TRBJ2-7; 8 bases line up with TRBD2. Germline loops: CDR1 LNHNV, CDR2 YYDKDF (reference sequence). The CDR3 runs to 14 residues. V lost 1 base to trimming and J lost 2 bases; unmatched junction nucleotides: 1. The chain's CDR3 is CATSRVSGAYEQYF. As DNA, the CDR3 is TGTGCCACCAGCAGAGTTAGCGGGGCCTACGAGCAGTACTTC.